Listed below are T cell receptor beta chains from one sample, sequenced in a study of identifying expanded T cells in peripheral blood. Clones were read by immunoSEQ multiplex PCR, and TCRdb kept only the in-frame ones, dropping some. The repertoire includes approximately 86,000 clones, around 84% of them detected once, and 4% to 5.5% sits in the top ten. The sequenced sample was blood. The receptors here all came from a person between 18 and 75 years old in good health. Each CDR3 is given with its conserved first and last residue. Fields, in order: clone size, J gene, V gene, D gene, CDR3 DNA, CDR3 protein. D genes are given only for firm matches. Only part of the rows carry a size: once, few, many, or a class if the clone is expanded.

- TRBJ2-3 TRBV6-5 - TGTGCCAGCAGTTTTGACAGCTCCACAGATACGCAGTATTTT CASSFDSSTDTQYF
- TRBJ1-5 TRBV5-8 - TGTGCCAGCAGCAAACCCAGATCGGACGGGAGCAATCAGCCCCAGCATTTT CASSKPRSDGSNQPQHF
- TRBJ1-1 TRBV5-1 - TGCGCCAGCAGCGGTTACCGGGACACTGAAGCTTTCTTT CASSGYRDTEAFF
- TRBJ2-2 TRBV6-6 - TGTGCCAGCAGTTACGTTGTGACAGGGAGGTTCCGGGAGCTGTTTTTT CASSYVVTGRFRELFF
- TRBJ1-1 TRBV18 - TGTGCCAGCACAGACAGCGTCAACACTGAAGCTTTCTTT CASTDSVNTEAFF
- TRBJ2-5 TRBV30 - TGTGCCTGGAGTGCCTTCGGCACTCAACAAGAGACCCAGTACTTC CAWSAFGTQQETQYF
- TRBJ2-5 TRBV13 - TGTGCCAGCAGCTTATTCCTGGGGGCGGGTGAGACCCAGTACTTC CASSLFLGAGETQYF
- TRBJ2-2 TRBV4-1 - TGCGCCAGCAGCCAAGAGGCTAGAGGGACCGGGGAGCTGTTTTTT CASSQEARGTGELFF
- TRBJ1-5 TRBV6-1 - TGTGCCAGCACTCCAAGAGGGGCCAATCAGCCCCAGCATTTT CASTPRGANQPQHF
- TRBJ1-6 TRBV7-9 - TGTGCCAGCAGCTTAAGGAATTCACCCCTCCACTTT CASSLRNSPLHF
- TRBJ1-1 TRBV4-3 TRBD1 TGCGCCAGCAGCCAAGAAAAGGGACAGCCGAACACTGAAGCTTTCTTT CASSQEKGQPNTEAFF
once TRBJ2-3 TRBV2 TRBD2 TGTGCCAGCAGTGTGGCGGGGGGGGTGGATACGCAGTATTTT CASSVAGGVDTQYF
few TRBJ2-1 TRBV7-8 - TGTGCCAGCAGCCCGACCAATGAGCAGTTCTTC CASSPTNEQFF
- TRBJ1-3 TRBV18 - TGTGCCAGCTCACCGAGACCGGGAGAAGGAAACACCATATATTTT CASSPRPGEGNTIYF
- TRBJ1-3 TRBV30 - TGTGCCTGGATAAGATCCCCTGGAAACACCATATATTTT CAWIRSPGNTIYF
once TRBJ2-3 TRBV18 TRBD2 TGTGCCAGCTCACCACGGGCGGGGGTAAGCACAGATACGCAGTATTTT CASSPRAGVSTDTQYF
- TRBJ1-4 TRBV4-3 - TGCGCCAGCAGCCAGGACAGTGCAACTAATGAAAAACTGTTTTTT CASSQDSATNEKLFF
- TRBJ2-7 TRBV11-2 TRBD1 TGTGCCAGCAGCGCTACAGGGGCCTCCTACGAGCAGTACTTC CASSATGASYEQYF
- TRBJ2-3 TRBV25-1 - TGTGCCAGCAGCCGAAGAAGTGGGCAGGGGCAGACGCAGTATTTT CASSRRSGQGQTQYF
- TRBJ2-5 TRBV7-6 - TGCGGGGTACAAGAGACCCAGTACTTC CGVQETQYF
many TRBJ1-6 TRBV11-2 TRBD1 TGTGCCAGCAGCTTGCCCACAGGGGTCAATTCACCCCTCCACTTT CASSLPTGVNSPLHF
- TRBJ2-7 TRBV30 - TGTGCCTGGAGTCCTCAATACCCCTACGAGCAGTACTTC CAWSPQYPYEQYF
- TRBJ1-5 TRBV7-8 - TGTGCCAGCAGCTTAGACAGGACCAATCAGCCCCAGCATTTT CASSLDRTNQPQHF
- TRBJ2-1 TRBV5-1 TRBD1 TGCGCCAGCAGCTTAGAAAGGGGGCTAGGTGAGCAGTTCTTC CASSLERGLGEQFF
- TRBJ2-1 TRBV18 - TGTGCCAGCTCACCAACCAGCGGGCATTACTATGAGCAGTTCTTC CASSPTSGHYYEQFF
- TRBJ1-5 TRBV4-3 - TGCGCCAGCAGCCAAGATGGGTGGCTCAATCAGCCCCAGCATTTT CASSQDGWLNQPQHF
- TRBJ1-5 TRBV6-1 - TGTGCCAGCAGCAAGACTACAGGGCTCAATCAGCCCCAGCATTTT CASSKTTGLNQPQHF
- TRBJ1-5 TRBV7-2 - TGTGCCAGCAGCTCCCGGGGGCCCCAGCATTTT CASSSRGPQHF
- TRBJ1-1 TRBV6-6 - TGTGCCAGCAGTTTGTCAGGGTTTGGGGGCACTGAAGCTTTCTTT CASSLSGFGGTEAFF
- TRBJ1-3 TRBV14 - TGTGCCAGCAGCCTCTCCCCGCTTGGAAACACCATATATTTT CASSLSPLGNTIYF
- TRBJ2-1 TRBV7-2 TRBD2 TGTGCCAGCAGCCTACTAGCGGATGACTACAATGAGCAGTTCTTC CASSLLADDYNEQFF
- TRBJ2-5 TRBV5-6 TRBD2 TGTGCCAGCAGCTGGGGGCGGGGGGCCCAGTACTTC CASSWGRGAQYF
- TRBJ2-5 TRBV6-5 - TGTGCCAGCAGTTCCCCCCTTTTTGGGAGGAGGGAGACCCAGTACTTC CASSSPLFGRRETQYF
- TRBJ1-1 TRBV5-5 - TGTGCCAGCAGCTCGCATGTTGACACTGAAGCTTTCTTT CASSSHVDTEAFF
- TRBJ1-2 TRBV5-5 TRBD1 TGTGCCAGCTTCCGACAGGGAGGCTCCCTTAACTATGGCTACACCTTC CASFRQGGSLNYGYTF
- TRBJ2-1 TRBV18 TRBD1 TGTGCCAGCTCACCATGGGCTACAGGGGGAAAGAGGATTGAGCAGTTCTTC CASSPWATGGKRIEQFF
few TRBJ1-5 TRBV7-8 TRBD1 TGTGCCAGCAGCTTAGCCGTGTACAGGGGGCGCCGGGGGCAACGGCCCCAGCATTTT CASSLAVYRGRRGQRPQHF
- TRBJ1-2 TRBV12-5 - TGTGCTAGTGGTTTGGACGGCTATGGCTACACCTTC CASGLDGYGYTF
once TRBJ1-5 TRBV30 - TGTGCCTGGAGTGTACCGGGGCAGGCCAGGAATCAGCCCCAGCATTTT CAWSVPGQARNQPQHF
- TRBJ2-1 TRBV2 TRBD1 TGTGCCAGCACCCCGGGACAGGGGGTTTCGAGCTCCTACAATGAGCAGTTCTTC CASTPGQGVSSSYNEQFF
- TRBJ1-1 TRBV5-1 - TGCGCCAGCAGCTTGGGTCCGGGGGCGGCCGCTGAAGCTTTCTTT CASSLGPGAAAEAFF
- TRBJ2-7 TRBV5-6 - TGTGCCAGCAGCTTCGGGGCGGCCTACGAGCAGTACTTC CASSFGAAYEQYF
- TRBJ1-5 TRBV11-2 - TGTGCCAGCAGCCCCATGGGGGGAGGTAGCAATCAGCCCCAGCATTTT CASSPMGGGSNQPQHF
- TRBJ2-1 TRBV11-1 - TGTGCCAGCAGCTTATTAGGGTTCGGGGCAAACTACAATGAGCAGTTCTTC CASSLLGFGANYNEQFF
- TRBJ2-2 TRBV6-6 - TGTGCCAGCAGTAGCCGGGTCCTAAACACCGGGGAGCTGTTTTTT CASSSRVLNTGELFF
- TRBJ2-7 TRBV4-1 - TGCGCCAGCAGCCAAGTGGGCCAGGGTCCCTACGAGCAGTACTTC CASSQVGQGPYEQYF
- TRBJ1-2 TRBV7-9 - TGTGCCAGCAGTGAGTCCGAGGGCTACACCTTC CASSESEGYTF
- TRBJ1-3 TRBV6-6 TRBD1 TGTGCCAGCAGCTCCGGGACAGGGGGATCGTTCATATATTTT CASSSGTGGSFIYF